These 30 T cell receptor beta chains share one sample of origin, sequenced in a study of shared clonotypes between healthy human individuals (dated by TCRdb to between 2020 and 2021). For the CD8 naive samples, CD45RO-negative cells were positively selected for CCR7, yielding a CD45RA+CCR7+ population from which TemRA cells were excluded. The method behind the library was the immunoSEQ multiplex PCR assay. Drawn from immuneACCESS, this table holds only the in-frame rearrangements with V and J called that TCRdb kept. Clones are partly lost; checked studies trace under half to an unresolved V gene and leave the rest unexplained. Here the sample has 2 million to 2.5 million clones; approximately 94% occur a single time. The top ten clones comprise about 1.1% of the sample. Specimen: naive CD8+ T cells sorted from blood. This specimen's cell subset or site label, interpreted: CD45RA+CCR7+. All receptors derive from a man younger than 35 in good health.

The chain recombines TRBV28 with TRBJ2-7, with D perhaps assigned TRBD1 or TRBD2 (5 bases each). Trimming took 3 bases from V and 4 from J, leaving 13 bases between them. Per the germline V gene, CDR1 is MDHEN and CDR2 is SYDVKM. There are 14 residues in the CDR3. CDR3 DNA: TGTGCCAGCAGTTTTATGGGGGAACAGTACGAGCAGTACTTC. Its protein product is CASSFMGEQYEQYF.

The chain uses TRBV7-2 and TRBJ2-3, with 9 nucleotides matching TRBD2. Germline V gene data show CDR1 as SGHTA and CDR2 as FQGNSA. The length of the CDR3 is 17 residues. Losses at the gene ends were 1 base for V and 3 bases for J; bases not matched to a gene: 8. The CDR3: CASSLEMWREGTDTQYF. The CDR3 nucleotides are TGTGCCAGCAGCTTAGAGATGTGGCGGGAGGGGACAGATACGCAGTATTTT.

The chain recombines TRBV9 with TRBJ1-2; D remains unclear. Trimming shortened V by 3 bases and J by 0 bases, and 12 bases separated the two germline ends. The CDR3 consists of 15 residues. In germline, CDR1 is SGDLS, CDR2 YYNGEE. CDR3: CASSESSSTNYGYTF. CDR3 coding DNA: TGTGCCAGCAGCGAGTCTTCTAGTACTAACTATGGCTACACCTTC. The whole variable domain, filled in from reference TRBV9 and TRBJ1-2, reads DSGVTQTPKHLITATGQRVTLRCSPRSGDLSVYWYQQSLDQGLQFLIQYYNGEERAKGNILERFSAQQFPDLHSELNLSSLELGDSALYFCASSESSSTNYGYTFGSGTRLTVV.

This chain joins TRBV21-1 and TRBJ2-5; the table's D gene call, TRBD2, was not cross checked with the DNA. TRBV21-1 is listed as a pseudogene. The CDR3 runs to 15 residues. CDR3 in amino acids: CASSAWLAWKETQYF. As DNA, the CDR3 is TGTGCCAGCAGCGCATGGCTAGCTTGGAAAGAGACCCAGTACTTC.

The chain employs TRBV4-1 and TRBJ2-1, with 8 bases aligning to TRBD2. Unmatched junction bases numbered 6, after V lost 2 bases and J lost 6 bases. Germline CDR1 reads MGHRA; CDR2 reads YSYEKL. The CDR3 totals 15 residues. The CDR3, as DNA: TGCGCCAGCAGCCAAACGGGGGGGCCCTTCAATGAGCAGTTCTTC. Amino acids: CASSQTGGPFNEQFF.

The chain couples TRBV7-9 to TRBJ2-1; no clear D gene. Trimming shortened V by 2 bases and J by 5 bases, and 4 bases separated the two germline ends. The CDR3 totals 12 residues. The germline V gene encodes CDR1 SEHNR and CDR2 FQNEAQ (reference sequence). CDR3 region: CASSLTDNEQFF. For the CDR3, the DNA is TGTGCCAGCAGCTTAACAGACAATGAGCAGTTCTTC.

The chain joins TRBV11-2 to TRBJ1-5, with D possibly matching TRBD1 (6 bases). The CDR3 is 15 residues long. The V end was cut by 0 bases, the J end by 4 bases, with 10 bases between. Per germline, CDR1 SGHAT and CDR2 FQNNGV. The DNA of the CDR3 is TGTGCCAGCAGCTTAGACCTAGGGGGAAATCAGCCCCAGCATTTT. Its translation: CASSLDLGGNQPQHF. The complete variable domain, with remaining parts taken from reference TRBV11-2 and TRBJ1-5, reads EAGVAQSPRYKIIEKRQSVAFWCNPISGHATLYWYQQILGQGPKLLIQFQNNGVVDDSQLPKDRFSAERLKGVDSTLKIQPAKLEDSAVYLCASSLDLGGNQPQHFGDGTRLSIL.

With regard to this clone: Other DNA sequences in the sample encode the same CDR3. The CDR3 protein is CASSQGRGNQPQHF. The CDR3 nucleotides read TGCGCCAGCAGCCAAGGACGGGGGAATCAGCCCCAGCATTTT. The chain is built from TRBV4-1 and TRBJ1-5; tentative D call: TRBD1 (5 bases). Deletions cut 1 base from V and 4 bases from J, with 8 bases between. The CDR3 spans 14 residues. Germline V gene lookup returns CDR1 MGHRA and CDR2 YSYEKL.

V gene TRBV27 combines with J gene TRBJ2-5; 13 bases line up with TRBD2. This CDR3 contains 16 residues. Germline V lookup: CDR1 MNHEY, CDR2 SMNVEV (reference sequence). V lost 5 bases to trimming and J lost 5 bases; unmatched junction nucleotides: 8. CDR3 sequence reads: CASSPRTSGSWETQYF. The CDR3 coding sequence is TGTGCCAGCAGTCCGAGGACTAGCGGGAGTTGGGAGACCCAGTACTTC.

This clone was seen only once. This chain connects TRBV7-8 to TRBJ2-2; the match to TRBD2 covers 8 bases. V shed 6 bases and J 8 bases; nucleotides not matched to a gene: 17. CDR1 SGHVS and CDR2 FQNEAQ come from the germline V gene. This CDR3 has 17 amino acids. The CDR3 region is CASSQETSAAFSGELFF. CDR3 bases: TGTGCCAGCAGTCAAGAGACTAGCGCAGCCTTTTCTGGGGAGCTGTTTTTT.

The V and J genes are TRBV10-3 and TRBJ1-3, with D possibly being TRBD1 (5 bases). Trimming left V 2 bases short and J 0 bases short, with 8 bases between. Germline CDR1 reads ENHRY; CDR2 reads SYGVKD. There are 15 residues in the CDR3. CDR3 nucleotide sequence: TGTGCCATCAGTGAGGGGGCATTCTCTGGAAACACCATATATTTT. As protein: CAISEGAFSGNTIYF.

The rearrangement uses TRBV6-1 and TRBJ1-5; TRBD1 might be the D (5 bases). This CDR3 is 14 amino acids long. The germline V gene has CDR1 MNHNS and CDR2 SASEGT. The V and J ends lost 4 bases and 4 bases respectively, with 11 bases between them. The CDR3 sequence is CASSAPGTNQPQHF. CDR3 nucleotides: TGTGCCAGCAGTGCACCAGGGACTAATCAGCCCCAGCATTTT.

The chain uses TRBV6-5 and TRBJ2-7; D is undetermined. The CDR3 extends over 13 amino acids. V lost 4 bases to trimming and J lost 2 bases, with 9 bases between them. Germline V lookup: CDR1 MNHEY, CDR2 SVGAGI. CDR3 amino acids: CASSSLGTYEQYF. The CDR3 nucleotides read TGTGCCAGCAGTTCACTGGGGACCTACGAGCAGTACTTC.

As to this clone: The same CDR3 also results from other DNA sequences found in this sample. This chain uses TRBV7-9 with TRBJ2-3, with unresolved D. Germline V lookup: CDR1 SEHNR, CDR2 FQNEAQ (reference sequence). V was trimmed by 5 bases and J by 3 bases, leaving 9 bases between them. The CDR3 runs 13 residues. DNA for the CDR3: TGTGCCAGCAGCCCCCAAGGGACAGATACGCAGTATTTT. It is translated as CASSPQGTDTQYF.

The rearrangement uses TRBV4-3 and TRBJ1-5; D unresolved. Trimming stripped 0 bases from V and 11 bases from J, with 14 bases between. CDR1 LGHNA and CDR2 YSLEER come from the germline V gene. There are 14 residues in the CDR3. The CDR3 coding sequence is TGCGCCAGCAGCCAAGAGTGGCAGGCGAGGGCCCAGCATTTT. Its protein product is CASSQEWQARAQHF.

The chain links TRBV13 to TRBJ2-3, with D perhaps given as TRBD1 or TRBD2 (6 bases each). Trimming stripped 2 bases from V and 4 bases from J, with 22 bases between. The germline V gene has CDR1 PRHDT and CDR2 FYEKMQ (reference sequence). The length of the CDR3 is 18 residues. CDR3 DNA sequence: TGTGCCAGCAGCTTATTGGGGGGCAGGGCCCCAACCGCAGATACGCAGTATTTT. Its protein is CASSLLGGRAPTADTQYF.

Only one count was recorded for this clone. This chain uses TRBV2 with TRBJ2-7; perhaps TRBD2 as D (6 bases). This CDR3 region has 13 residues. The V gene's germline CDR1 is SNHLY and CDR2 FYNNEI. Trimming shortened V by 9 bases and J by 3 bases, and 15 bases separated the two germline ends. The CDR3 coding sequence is TGTGCCAGTTCGGATAGCGGAGTCTACGAGCAGTACTTC. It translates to CASSDSGVYEQYF.

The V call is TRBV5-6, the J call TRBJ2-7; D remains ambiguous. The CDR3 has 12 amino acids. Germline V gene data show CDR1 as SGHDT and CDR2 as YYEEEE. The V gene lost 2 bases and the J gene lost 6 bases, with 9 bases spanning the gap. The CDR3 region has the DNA TGTGCCAGCAGCTTTTTGGTATCCGAGCAGTACTTC. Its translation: CASSFLVSEQYF. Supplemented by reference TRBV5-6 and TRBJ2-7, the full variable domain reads DAGVTQSPTHLIKTRGQQVTLRCSPKSGHDTVSWYQQALGQGPQFIFQYYEEEERQRGNFPDRFSGHQFPNYSSELNVNALLLGDSALYLCASSFLVSEQYFGPGTRLTVT.

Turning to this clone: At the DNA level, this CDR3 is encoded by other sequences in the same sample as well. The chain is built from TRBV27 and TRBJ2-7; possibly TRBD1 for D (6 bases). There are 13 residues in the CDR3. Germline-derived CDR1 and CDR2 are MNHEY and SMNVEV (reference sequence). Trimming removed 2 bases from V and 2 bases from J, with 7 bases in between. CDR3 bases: TGTGCCAGCAGTTTAGCAGGGGCCTACGAGCAGTACTTC. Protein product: CASSLAGAYEQYF.

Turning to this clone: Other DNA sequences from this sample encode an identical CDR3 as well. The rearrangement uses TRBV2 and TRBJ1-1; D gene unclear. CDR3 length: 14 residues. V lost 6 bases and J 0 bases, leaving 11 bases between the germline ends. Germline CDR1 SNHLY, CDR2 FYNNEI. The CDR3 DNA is TGTGCCAGCAGCGCAGGATCTATGAACACTGAAGCTTTCTTT. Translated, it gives CASSAGSMNTEAFF.

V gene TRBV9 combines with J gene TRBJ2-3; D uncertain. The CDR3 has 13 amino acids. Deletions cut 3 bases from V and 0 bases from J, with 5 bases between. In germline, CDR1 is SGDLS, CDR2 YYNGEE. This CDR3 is CASSALSTDTQYF. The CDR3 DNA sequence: TGTGCCAGCAGCGCACTAAGCACAGATACGCAGTATTTT.

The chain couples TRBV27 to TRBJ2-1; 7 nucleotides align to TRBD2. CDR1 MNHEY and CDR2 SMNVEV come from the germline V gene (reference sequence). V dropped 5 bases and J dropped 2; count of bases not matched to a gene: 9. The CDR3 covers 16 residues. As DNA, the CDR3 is TGTGCCAGCAGTGTGATTAGCGGGCCTGCCTACAATGAGCAGTTCTTC. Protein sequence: CASSVISGPAYNEQFF.

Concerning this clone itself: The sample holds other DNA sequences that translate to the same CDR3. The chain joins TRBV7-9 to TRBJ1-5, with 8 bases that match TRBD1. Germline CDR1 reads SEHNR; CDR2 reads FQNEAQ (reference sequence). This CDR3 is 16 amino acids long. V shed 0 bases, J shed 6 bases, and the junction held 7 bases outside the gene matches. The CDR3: CASSLALAGGGQPQHF. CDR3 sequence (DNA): TGTGCCAGCAGCTTAGCCCTTGCAGGGGGCGGTCAGCCCCAGCATTTT.

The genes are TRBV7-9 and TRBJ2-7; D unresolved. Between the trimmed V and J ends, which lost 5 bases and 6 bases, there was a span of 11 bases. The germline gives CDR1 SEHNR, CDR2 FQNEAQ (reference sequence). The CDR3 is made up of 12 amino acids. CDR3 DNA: TGTGCCAGCAGCACCCCAGCCGGCGAGCAGTACTTC. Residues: CASSTPAGEQYF.

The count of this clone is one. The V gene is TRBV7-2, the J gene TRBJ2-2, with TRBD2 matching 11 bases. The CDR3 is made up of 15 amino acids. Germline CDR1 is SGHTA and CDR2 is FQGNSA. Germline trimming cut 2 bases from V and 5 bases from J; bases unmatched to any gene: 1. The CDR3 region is CASSLIAGGTGELFF. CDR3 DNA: TGTGCCAGCAGCTTAATAGCGGGAGGGACCGGGGAGCTGTTTTTT.

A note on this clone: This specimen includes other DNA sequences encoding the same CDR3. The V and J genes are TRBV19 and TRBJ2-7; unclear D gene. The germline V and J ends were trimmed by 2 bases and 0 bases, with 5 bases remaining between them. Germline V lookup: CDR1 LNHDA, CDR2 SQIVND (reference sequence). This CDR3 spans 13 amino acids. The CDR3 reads CASSIPGSYEQYF. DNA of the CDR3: TGTGCCAGTAGTATACCCGGCTCCTACGAGCAGTACTTC.

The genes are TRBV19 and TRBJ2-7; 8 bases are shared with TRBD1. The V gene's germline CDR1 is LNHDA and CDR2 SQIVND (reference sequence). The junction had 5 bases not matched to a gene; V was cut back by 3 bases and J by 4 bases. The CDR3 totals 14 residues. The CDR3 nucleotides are TGTGCCAGTAGTATCGCCAGGGGGCTATACGAGCAGTACTTC. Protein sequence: CASSIARGLYEQYF.

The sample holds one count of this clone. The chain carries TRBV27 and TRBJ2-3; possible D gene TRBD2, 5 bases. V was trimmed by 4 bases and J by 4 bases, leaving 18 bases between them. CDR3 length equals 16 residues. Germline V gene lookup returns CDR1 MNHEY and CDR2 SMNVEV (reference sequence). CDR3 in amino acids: CASSSRRAPISDTQYF. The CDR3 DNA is TGTGCCAGCAGTTCGCGGCGGGCCCCCATCTCAGATACGCAGTATTTT.

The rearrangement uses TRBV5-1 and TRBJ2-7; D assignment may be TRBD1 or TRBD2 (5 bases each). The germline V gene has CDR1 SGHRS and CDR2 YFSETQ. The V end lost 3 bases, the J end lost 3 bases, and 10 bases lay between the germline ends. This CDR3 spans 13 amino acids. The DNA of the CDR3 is TGCGCCAGCAGCTCGGGACCGATCTACGAGCAGTACTTC. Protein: CASSSGPIYEQYF.

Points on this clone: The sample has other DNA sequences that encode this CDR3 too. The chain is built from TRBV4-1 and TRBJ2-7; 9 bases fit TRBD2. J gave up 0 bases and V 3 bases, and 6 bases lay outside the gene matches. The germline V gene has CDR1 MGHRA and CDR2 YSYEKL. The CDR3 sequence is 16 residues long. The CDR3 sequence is CASSHRAGGSSYEQYF. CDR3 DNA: TGCGCCAGCAGCCATCGAGCGGGGGGAAGCTCCTACGAGCAGTACTTC.